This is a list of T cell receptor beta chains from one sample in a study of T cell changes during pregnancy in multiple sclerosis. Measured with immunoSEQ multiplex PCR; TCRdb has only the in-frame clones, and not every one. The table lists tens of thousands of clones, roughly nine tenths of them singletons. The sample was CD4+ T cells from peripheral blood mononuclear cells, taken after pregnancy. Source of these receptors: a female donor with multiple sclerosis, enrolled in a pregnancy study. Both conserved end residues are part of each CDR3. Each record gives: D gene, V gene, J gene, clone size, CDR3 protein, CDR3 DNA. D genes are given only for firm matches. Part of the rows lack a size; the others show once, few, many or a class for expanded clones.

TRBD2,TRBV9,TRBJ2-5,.,CASSLDGGALQETQYF,TGTGCCAGCAGCCTCGACGGGGGGGCCCTACAAGAGACCCAGTACTTC
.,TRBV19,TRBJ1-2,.,CASSRQGANYGYTF,TGTGCCAGTAGTCGGCAGGGTGCTAACTATGGCTACACCTTC
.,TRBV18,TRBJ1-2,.,CASSPPSGANYGYTF,TGTGCCAGCTCACCACCGTCAGGGGCCAACTATGGCTACACCTTC
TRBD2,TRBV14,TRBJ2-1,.,CASSQVTGGGEQFF,TGTGCCAGCAGCCAAGTGACGGGAGGGGGTGAGCAGTTCTTC
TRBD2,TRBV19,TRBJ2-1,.,CASSIESGRFYEQFF,TGTGCCAGTAGTATAGAAAGCGGGAGATTCTATGAGCAGTTCTTC
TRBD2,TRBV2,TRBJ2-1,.,CASSPWTSGRGSNEQFF,TGTGCCAGCAGTCCTTGGACTAGCGGGAGGGGGAGCAATGAGCAGTTCTTC
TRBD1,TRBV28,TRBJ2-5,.,CASSAGQGPQETQYF,TGTGCCAGCAGTGCGGGACAGGGCCCACAAGAGACCCAGTACTTC
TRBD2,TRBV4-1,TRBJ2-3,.,CASSLAGGSSGRTDTQYF,TGCGCCAGCAGCCTCGCTGGAGGCTCTAGCGGGAGGACAGATACGCAGTATTTT
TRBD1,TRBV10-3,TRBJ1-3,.,CATGTAEGGNTIYF,TGTGCCACCGGGACAGCGGAGGGTGGAAACACCATATATTTT
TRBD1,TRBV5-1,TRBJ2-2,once,CASSYVGQGAGELFF,TGCGCCAGCAGCTATGTGGGACAGGGGGCCGGGGAGCTGTTTTTT
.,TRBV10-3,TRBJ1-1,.,CAISESAQLAFF,TGTGCCATCAGTGAGTCAGCCCAACTGGCTTTCTTT
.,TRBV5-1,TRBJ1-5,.,CASSIDGYSNQPQHF,TGCGCCAGCAGCATCGACGGGTATAGCAATCAGCCCCAGCATTTT
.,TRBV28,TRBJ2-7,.,CASKQGSYEQYF,TGTGCCAGCAAACAGGGTTCCTACGAGCAGTACTTC
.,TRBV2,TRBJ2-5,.,CASSVFLQETQYF,TGTGCCAGCAGCGTATTCCTACAAGAGACCCAGTACTTC
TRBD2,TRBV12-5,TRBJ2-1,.,CASGLVAGGPIEQFF,TGTGCTAGTGGTTTGGTAGCGGGAGGGCCCATTGAGCAGTTCTTC
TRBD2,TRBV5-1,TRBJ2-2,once,CASSLDGTSGGSGELFF,TGCGCCAGCAGCTTGGACGGGACTAGCGGGGGGTCCGGGGAGCTGTTTTTT
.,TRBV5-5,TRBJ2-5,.,CASSPRGQETQYF,TGTGCCAGCAGCCCCAGGGGTCAAGAGACCCAGTACTTC
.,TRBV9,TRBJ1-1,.,CASSPTWGGVVEAFF,TGTGCCAGCAGCCCAACCTGGGGGGGGGTGGTTGAAGCTTTCTTT
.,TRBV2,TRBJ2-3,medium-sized,CASSAFGSTDTQYF,TGTGCCAGCAGTGCTTTCGGGTCCACAGATACGCAGTATTTT
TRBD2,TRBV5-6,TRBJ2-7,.,CASSKTSGTYEQYF,TGTGCCAGCAGCAAGACTAGCGGGACCTACGAGCAGTACTTC
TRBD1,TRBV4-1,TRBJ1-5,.,CASSQDRQGIQPQHF,TGCGCCAGCAGCCAAGATAGACAGGGAATACAGCCCCAGCATTTT
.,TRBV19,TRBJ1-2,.,CASSRSGGAGGYTF,TGTGCCAGTAGTCGGTCGGGGGGCGCAGGTGGCTACACCTTC
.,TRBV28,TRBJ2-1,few,CASTSSSGISGEQFF,TGTGCCAGCACTTCCTCGTCCGGGATTTCCGGTGAGCAGTTCTTC
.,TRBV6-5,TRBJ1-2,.,CASSVQRYYGYTF,TGTGCCAGCAGTGTCCAGCGGTACTATGGCTACACCTTC
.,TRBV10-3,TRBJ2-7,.,CAITSDTSYEQYF,TGTGCCATCACTAGCGACACCTCCTACGAGCAGTACTTC
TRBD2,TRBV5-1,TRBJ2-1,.,CASSFHLAGSYNEQFF,TGCGCCAGCAGCTTTCATCTAGCGGGAAGCTACAATGAGCAGTTCTTC
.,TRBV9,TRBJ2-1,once,CASSVVAKNNEQFF,TGTGCCAGCAGCGTTGTAGCGAAAAACAATGAGCAGTTCTTC
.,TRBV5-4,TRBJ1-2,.,CASSSKDRNYGYTF,TGTGCCAGCAGCTCCAAGGACAGAAACTATGGCTACACCTTC
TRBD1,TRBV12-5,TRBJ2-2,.,CASGWDSISPGELFF,TGTGCTAGTGGTTGGGACAGCATATCCCCGGGGGAGCTGTTTTTT
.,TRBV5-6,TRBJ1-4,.,CASSLAKGAGEKLFF,TGTGCCAGCAGCTTGGCCAAAGGGGCTGGGGAAAAACTGTTTTTT
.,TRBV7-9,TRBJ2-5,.,CASSLGAGVGPSRETQYF,TGTGCCAGCAGCTTAGGAGCCGGGGTCGGACCCTCCCGAGAGACCCAGTACTTC
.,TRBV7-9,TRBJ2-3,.,CASSPWGGSDTDTQYF,TGTGCCAGCAGCCCATGGGGCGGTTCCGACACAGATACGCAGTATTTT
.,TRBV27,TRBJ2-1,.,CASRISDRGQAGGRGEQFF,TGTGCCAGCAGGATCTCGGACAGGGGGCAAGCGGGAGGGAGAGGTGAGCAGTTCTTC
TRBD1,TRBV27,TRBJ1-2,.,CASRRGDRVIGYTF,TGTGCCAGCAGACGCGGGGACAGGGTTATCGGCTACACCTTC
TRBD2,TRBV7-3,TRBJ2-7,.,CASSSSGSFHEQYF,TGTGCCAGCAGCTCGAGCGGGAGTTTCCACGAGCAGTACTTC
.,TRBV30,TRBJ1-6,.,CAWSSRSNLNNSPLHF,TGTGCCTGGAGTTCCCGGAGCAATTTGAATAATTCACCCCTCCACTTT
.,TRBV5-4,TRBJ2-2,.,CASSLGSTPLTGELFF,TGTGCCAGCAGCTTGGGTAGCACCCCCCTCACCGGGGAGCTGTTTTTT
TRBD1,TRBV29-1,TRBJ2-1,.,CSVRDRGWSNEQFF,TGCAGCGTTAGAGACAGGGGATGGAGCAATGAGCAGTTCTTC
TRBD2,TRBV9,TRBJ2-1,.,CASSVALGLAGGPVEQFF,TGTGCCAGCAGCGTAGCTCTAGGACTAGCGGGAGGGCCCGTTGAGCAGTTCTTC
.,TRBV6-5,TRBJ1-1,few,CASSNDGTLNTEAFF,TGTGCCAGCAGTAATGACGGGACTCTGAACACTGAAGCTTTCTTT
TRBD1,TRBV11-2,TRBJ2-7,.,CASSRDRGGEQYF,TGTGCCAGCAGCCGGGACAGGGGAGGCGAGCAGTACTTC
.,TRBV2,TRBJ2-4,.,CASGAQGGIQYF,TGTGCCAGCGGGGCTCAGGGCGGCATTCAGTACTTC
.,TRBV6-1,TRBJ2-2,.,CASITGTNTGELFF,TGTGCCAGCATAACCGGGACAAACACCGGGGAGCTGTTTTTT
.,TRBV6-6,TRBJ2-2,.,CASSRQSIFTGELFF,TGTGCCAGCAGCCGACAGTCAATCTTCACCGGGGAGCTGTTTTTT
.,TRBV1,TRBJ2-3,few,CTSSQDLYSLQELAVTDTQYF,TGCACCAGCAGCCAAGATCTCTATAGCCTCCAGGAGCTAGCGGTCACAGATACGCAGTATTTT
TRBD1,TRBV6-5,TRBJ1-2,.,CASREQGGTNYGYTF,TGTGCCAGCAGAGAACAGGGGGGAACTAACTATGGCTACACCTTC
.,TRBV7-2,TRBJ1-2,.,CASSLADGVGYTF,TGTGCCAGCAGCTTAGCGGACGGGGTTGGCTACACCTTC
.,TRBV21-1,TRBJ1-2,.,CASSKGGQGAVYGYTF,TGTGCCAGCAGCAAAGGGGGGCAGGGGGCGGTTTATGGCTACACCTTC
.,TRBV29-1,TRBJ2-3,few,CSVERGSTDTQYF,TGCAGCGTTGAACGCGGCAGCACAGATACGCAGTATTTT
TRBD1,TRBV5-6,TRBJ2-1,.,CASSINRDRVEQFF,TGTGCCAGCAGCATAAACCGGGACAGGGTTGAGCAGTTCTTC
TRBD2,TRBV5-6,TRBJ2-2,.,CASALAGLYTGELFF,TGTGCCAGCGCATTAGCGGGACTCTACACCGGGGAGCTGTTTTTT
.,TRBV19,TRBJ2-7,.,CASSVIGREIYEQYF,TGTGCCAGTAGCGTAATCGGACGGGAGATCTACGAGCAGTACTTC
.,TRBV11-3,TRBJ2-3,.,CASSGTSTDTQYF,TGTGCCAGCAGCGGTACTAGCACAGATACGCAGTATTTT
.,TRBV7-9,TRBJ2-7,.,CASSAPRGTDYEQYF,TGTGCCAGCAGCGCTCCTCGCGGGACAGACTACGAGCAGTACTTC
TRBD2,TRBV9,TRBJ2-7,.,CASSAMGSGSYEQYF,TGTGCCAGCAGCGCGATGGGTAGCGGGAGCTACGAGCAGTACTTC
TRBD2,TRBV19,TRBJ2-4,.,CASSIDPIAGGSVIGAKNIQYF,TGTGCCAGTAGTATAGACCCCATAGCGGGAGGCTCGGTTATCGGAGCCAAAAACATTCAGTACTTC
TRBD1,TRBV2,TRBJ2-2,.,CASRGQGFTGELFF,TGTGCCAGCAGAGGACAGGGATTTACCGGGGAGCTGTTTTTT
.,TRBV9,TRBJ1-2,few,CASSVGDTSPYGYTF,TGTGCCAGCAGCGTAGGGGACACAAGTCCTTATGGCTACACCTTC
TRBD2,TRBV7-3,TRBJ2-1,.,CASSSQGLAVSSYNEQFF,TGTGCCAGCAGCTCGCAGGGACTAGCAGTAAGCTCCTACAATGAGCAGTTCTTC